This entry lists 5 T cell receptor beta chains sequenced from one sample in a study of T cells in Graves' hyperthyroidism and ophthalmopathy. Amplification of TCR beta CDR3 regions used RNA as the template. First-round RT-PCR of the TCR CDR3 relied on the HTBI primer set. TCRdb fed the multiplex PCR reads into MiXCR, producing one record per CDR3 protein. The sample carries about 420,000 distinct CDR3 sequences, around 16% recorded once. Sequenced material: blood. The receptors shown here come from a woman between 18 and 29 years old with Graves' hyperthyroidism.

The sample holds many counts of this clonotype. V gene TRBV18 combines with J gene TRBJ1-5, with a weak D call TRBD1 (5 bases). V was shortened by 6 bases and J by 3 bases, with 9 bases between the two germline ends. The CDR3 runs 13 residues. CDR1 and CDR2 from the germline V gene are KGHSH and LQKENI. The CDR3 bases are TGTGCCAGCTCGGGGGAAGACAATCAGCCCCAGCATTTT. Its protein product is CASSGEDNQPQHF.

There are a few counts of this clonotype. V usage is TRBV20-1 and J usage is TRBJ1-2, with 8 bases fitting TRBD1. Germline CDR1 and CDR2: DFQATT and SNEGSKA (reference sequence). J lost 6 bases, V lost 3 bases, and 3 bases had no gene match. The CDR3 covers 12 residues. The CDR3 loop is CSARTGDNGYTF. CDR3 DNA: TGCAGTGCTAGGACAGGGGATAATGGCTACACCTTC.

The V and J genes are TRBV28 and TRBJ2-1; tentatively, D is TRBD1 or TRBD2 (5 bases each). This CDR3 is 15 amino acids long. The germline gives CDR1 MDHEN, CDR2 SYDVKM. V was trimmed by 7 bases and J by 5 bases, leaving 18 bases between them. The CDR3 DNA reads TGTGCCAGCACCCCGGCCGGGACGGCAGACAATGAGCAGTTCTTC. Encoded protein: CASTPAGTADNEQFF.

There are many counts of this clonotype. The CDR3 sequence is CSAEETPGLGLETQYF. The DNA of the CDR3 is TGCAGTGCCGAGGAGACCCCAGGGCTAGGGTTGGAGACCCAGTACTTC. The gene calls are TRBV20-1 and TRBJ2-5; TRBD1 is a possible D gene (5 bases). The germline gives CDR1 DFQATT, CDR2 SNEGSKA (reference sequence). Trimming removed 6 bases at V and 5 bases at J, with 25 bases between. This CDR3 spans 16 amino acids.

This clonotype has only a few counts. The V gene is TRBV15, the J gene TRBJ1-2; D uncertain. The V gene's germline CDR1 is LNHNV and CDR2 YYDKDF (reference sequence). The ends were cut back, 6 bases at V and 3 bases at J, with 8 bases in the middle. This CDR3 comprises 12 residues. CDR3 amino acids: CATSTPYYGYTF. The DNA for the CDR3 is TGTGCCACCAGTACACCATACTATGGCTACACCTTC.